This entry lists 17 T cell receptor beta chains sequenced from one sample in a study of blood T cell repertoires in COVID-19. The repertoire was sequenced with immunoSEQ multiplex PCR; TCRdb's copy has only in-frame clones and lacks some. This table has about 120,000 clones, approximately 71% appearing once. The sample was peripheral blood. These receptor sequences come from a human donor in a cohort sampled during active COVID-19.

The chain carries TRBV29-1 and TRBJ2-1; tentative D call: TRBD1 (5 bases). The CDR3 is 14 amino acids. With 0 bases removed from V and 0 bases from J, the gap between germline ends came to 6 bases. In germline, CDR1 is SQVTM, CDR2 ANQGSEA. CDR3 loop: CSVEEGVSYNEQFF. The CDR3 nucleotides read TGCAGCGTTGAAGAAGGGGTCTCCTACAATGAGCAGTTCTTC.

The chain links TRBV7-9 to TRBJ2-5; 9 bases align to TRBD1. The J segment lost 4 bases and the V segment lost 5 bases, leaving 5 bases of the junction unmatched. Germline V gene sequence: CDR1 SEHNR, CDR2 FQNEAQ (reference sequence). CDR3 length equals 14 residues. For the CDR3, the DNA is TGTGCCAGCAGCAGGACAGGGGTCGGAGAGACCCAGTACTTC. It codes for CASSRTGVGETQYF.

This rearrangement joins TRBV6-1 to TRBJ2-1; 7 nucleotides line up with TRBD1. The germline V gene encodes CDR1 MNHNS and CDR2 SASEGT. There are 19 residues in the CDR3. Unmatched junction bases numbered 14, after V lost 3 bases and J lost 0 bases. CDR3 bases: TGTGCCAGCAGTGATCTTGGGACAGCCCTTTCTAGCTCCTACAATGAGCAGTTCTTC. Residues: CASSDLGTALSSSYNEQFF.

The chain is built from TRBV6-5 and TRBJ2-1; a weak D match, TRBD2 (6 bases). The ends were cut back, 2 bases at V and 1 base at J, with 6 bases in the middle. The CDR3 consists of 14 residues. Germline V gene data show CDR1 as MNHEY and CDR2 as SVGAGI. The CDR3 sequence: CASSYGGSYNEQFF. In DNA form, the CDR3 reads TGTGCCAGCAGTTACGGGGGGTCCTACAATGAGCAGTTCTTC.

This chain links TRBV10-2 with TRBJ1-4; 9 nucleotides align to TRBD1. The ends lost 2 bases at V and 8 bases at J; junction bases unmatched: 0. Germline CDR1 is WSHSY and CDR2 is SAAADI. The CDR3 has 13 amino acids. For the CDR3, the DNA is TGCGCCAGCAGTGAGGGGACAGGGGAAAAACTGTTTTTT. Protein: CASSEGTGEKLFF.

The chain recombines TRBV30 with TRBJ2-7; D uncertain. The CDR3 is 13 residues long. Germline V gives CDR1 GTSNPN, CDR2 SVGIG (reference sequence). V shed 2 bases and J shed 6 bases, with 14 bases lying between them. The CDR3 DNA is TGTGCCTGGAGTCTTGGCGGATCTGGCGAGCAGTACTTC. Amino acid sequence: CAWSLGGSGEQYF.

The J gene is TRBJ1-1, the V gene TRBV30, with a tentative D call TRBD1 (5 bases). Germline V gene lookup returns CDR1 GTSNPN and CDR2 SVGIG (reference sequence). This CDR3 has 13 residues. V lost 4 bases to trimming and J lost 4 bases, with 13 bases between them. DNA for the CDR3: TGTGCCTGGAAGATAGGAGGGACCACTGAAGCTTTCTTT. As protein: CAWKIGGTTEAFF.

This clone was observed a single time. The V and J genes are TRBV7-6 and TRBJ2-7; tentative D call: TRBD1 (6 bases). The CDR3 spans 13 residues. CDR1 and CDR2 (germline): SGHVS, FNYEAQ. Trimming took off 5 bases at V and 2 bases at J, with 10 bases between the two ends. This chain's CDR3 is CASSEGQTYEQYF. CDR3 coding DNA: TGTGCCAGCAGCGAAGGACAGACCTACGAGCAGTACTTC.

The chain uses TRBV7-8 and TRBJ2-1, with 9 nucleotides matching TRBD2. CDR3 length: 14 amino acids. The V and J ends lost 4 bases and 7 bases, in that order; junction bases with no gene match: 5. CDR1 is SGHVS, CDR2 FQNEAQ, per germline. The CDR3 sequence is CASSSLAGLNEQFF. The CDR3 region has the DNA TGTGCCAGCAGCTCCCTAGCGGGGCTTAATGAGCAGTTCTTC.

This clone was seen a few times. The chain carries TRBV5-8 and TRBJ2-7; D ambiguous. Germline lookup yields CDR1 SGHTS and CDR2 YDEGEE. V dropped 0 bases and J dropped 2 bases, with 9 bases sitting between them. The CDR3 is 14 amino acids. The CDR3: CASSLALTAYEQYF. The CDR3 DNA is TGTGCCAGCAGCTTGGCCCTAACCGCCTACGAGCAGTACTTC.

This chain connects TRBV11-3 to TRBJ2-7; D may be TRBD1 (6 bases). Trimming took off 5 bases at V and 5 bases at J, with 13 bases between the two ends. In germline, CDR1 is SGHNT, CDR2 YENEEA. The CDR3 sequence is 13 residues long. For the CDR3, the DNA is TGTGCCAGCAGCGACAGGCAGGGCCACGAGCAGTACTTC. Protein sequence: CASSDRQGHEQYF.

This clone was seen only a few times. The chain employs TRBV10-2 and TRBJ1-1, with D tentatively TRBD1 (6 bases). In germline, CDR1 is WSHSY, CDR2 SAAADI. The CDR3 extends over 14 amino acids. Trimming left V 6 bases short and J 2 bases short, with 13 bases between. DNA for the CDR3: TGCGCCAGCAGGGACTGGACAGCAAACACTGAAGCTTTCTTT. It encodes CASRDWTANTEAFF.

The CDR3 sequence: CASSLNGLSGANVLTF. The CDR3 DNA reads as TGTGCCAGCAGCCTCAATGGCCTCTCCGGGGCCAACGTCCTGACTTTC. The J gene is TRBJ2-6, the V gene TRBV14, with D uncertain. Germline CDR1 is SGHDN and CDR2 is FVKESK. V was trimmed by 4 bases and J by 4 bases, leaving 14 bases between them. The CDR3 is 16 amino acids.

This chain connects TRBV7-9 to TRBJ2-7, with 12 bases that match TRBD2. This CDR3 is built from 17 residues. CDR1 SEHNR and CDR2 FQNEAQ come from the germline V gene (reference sequence). V was pared by 6 bases and J by 0 bases, with 9 bases of the junction left unmatched. CDR3 sequence: CASSTGTSGSSSYEQYF. The CDR3 DNA is TGTGCCAGCAGTACCGGGACTAGCGGGTCGAGCTCCTACGAGCAGTACTTC.

This clone appeared a few times. V and J are TRBV25-1 and TRBJ1-1; TRBD1 is a possible D gene (5 bases). CDR1 and CDR2 from the germline V gene are MGHDK and SYGVNS. Between the trimmed V and J ends, which lost 6 bases and 6 bases, there was a span of 17 bases. There are 14 residues in the CDR3. CDR3 DNA sequence: TGTGCCAGCAGGGCAGGGCCCTTTGTGTCTGAAGCTTTCTTT. Its translation: CASRAGPFVSEAFF. The variable domain in full, completed from reference TRBV25-1 and TRBJ1-1, reads EADIYQTPRYLVIGTGKKITLECSQTMGHDKMYWYQQDPGMELHLIHYSYGVNSTEKGDLSSESTVSRIRTEHFPLTLESARPSHTSQYLCASRAGPFVSEAFFGQGTRLTVV.

The chain links TRBV27 to TRBJ2-7, with 10 bases that match TRBD2. J lost 0 bases, V lost 5 bases, and 4 bases had no gene match. Germline V gene data show CDR1 as MNHEY and CDR2 as SMNVEV (reference sequence). The CDR3 is 15 residues long. CDR3 sequence: CASSPLAGGSYEQYF. The CDR3 nucleotides are TGTGCCAGCAGTCCTTTAGCGGGGGGCTCCTACGAGCAGTACTTC.

The V and J genes are TRBV6-1 and TRBJ2-7; D gene uncertain. The CDR3 has 15 amino acids. Trimming cost V 3 bases and J 4 bases, with 16 bases left between them. CDR1 and CDR2 (germline): MNHNS, SASEGT. CDR3 protein: CASSDSHYRSYEQYF. CDR3 bases: TGTGCCAGCAGTGATTCCCATTACCGGTCGTACGAGCAGTACTTC.